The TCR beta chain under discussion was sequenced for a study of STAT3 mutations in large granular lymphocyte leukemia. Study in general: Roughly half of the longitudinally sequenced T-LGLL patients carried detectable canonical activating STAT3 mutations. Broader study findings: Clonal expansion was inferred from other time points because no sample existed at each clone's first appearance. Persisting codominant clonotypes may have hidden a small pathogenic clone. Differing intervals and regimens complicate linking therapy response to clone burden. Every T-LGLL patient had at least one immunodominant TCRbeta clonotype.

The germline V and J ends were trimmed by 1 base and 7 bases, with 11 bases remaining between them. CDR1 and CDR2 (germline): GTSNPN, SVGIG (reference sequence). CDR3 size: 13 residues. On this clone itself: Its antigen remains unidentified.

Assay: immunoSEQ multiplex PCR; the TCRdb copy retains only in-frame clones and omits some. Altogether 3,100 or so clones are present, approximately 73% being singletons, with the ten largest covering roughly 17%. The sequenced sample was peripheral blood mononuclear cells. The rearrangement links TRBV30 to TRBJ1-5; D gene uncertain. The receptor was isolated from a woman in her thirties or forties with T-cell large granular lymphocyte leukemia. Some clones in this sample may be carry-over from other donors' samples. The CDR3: CAWSGAPFQPQHF. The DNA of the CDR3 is TGTGCCTGGAGTGGGGCCCCTTTCCAGCCCCAGCATTTT. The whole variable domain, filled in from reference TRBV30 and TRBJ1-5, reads SQTIHQWPATLVQPVGSPLSLECTVEGTSNPNLYWYRQAAGRGLQLLFYSVGIGQISSEVPQNLSASRPQDRQFILSSKKLLLSDSGFYLCAWSGAPFQPQHFGDGTRLSIL.